This record looks at one T cell receptor beta chain sequence and its context. The sample holds many counts of this clonotype. The target of this receptor is not known. No much larger clone is present one base from it, and per-base qualities are unavailable. The TCR beta CDR3 regions were amplified from RNA transcripts. For the first round of RT-PCR on the TCR CDR3, the HTBI primer set was used together with the Qiagen OneStep RT-PCR kit. A second multiplex PCR round built the libraries, followed by size selection and purification. Libraries were sequenced paired-end with 100 bp reads on an Illumina HiSeq2000. The authors' pipeline ran thus. SOAPnuke was used to process the raw data, removing reads that contained adapters or uncalled bases, had a mean Phred below 15, or lacked an exact match to the constant primer or identifier. COPE v1.2.5 was used to merge high-quality paired reads, and clonotypes were defined as unique nucleotide sequences. Clonotypes were aligned to IMGT TRBV, TRBD and TRBJ reference segments using MiTCR v1.1. The analysis was restricted to V-J combinations with a frequency above 0.0001, which together covered just over 98% of the repertoires. The TCS score was defined as the ratio of F50 (clonal expansion) to E x V (chaos), calculated using BLOSUM62-based TCRdist between CDR3 peptides within each V-J. Welch's t-statistics and random forest reduced 500 to 650 V-J features to around 14, which were used in a naive Bayes classifier (R e1071). TCRdb reanalyzed the raw reads on its own, using fastp at Q25 for trimming and MiXCR for clone calling, and kept in-frame beta chains. CDR3 protein sequences are deduplicated, and each keeps its most common genes and DNA. The V and J calls reflect TCRdb's pipeline rather than the authors' work. Counted in this sample were 250,000 or so distinct CDR3 sequences; 16% of them appeared once. The ten largest clones add up to around 30% of the sample.

The data belong to a study of T cells in Graves' hyperthyroidism and ophthalmopathy (dated by TCRdb to the late 2010s). Some background on the complete study: Peripheral blood was collected at initial diagnosis, before any treatment. To identify TCR V-J signatures that set the groups apart, the researchers used a discovery cohort of about a hundred patients, made up of under 45 with Graves' ophthalmopathy and 55 to 65 with stable Graves' hyperthyroidism. Whether ophthalmopathy could be predicted prospectively was tested in an independent validation cohort made up of about 20 hyperthyroidism patients plus 17 patients who later progressed to ophthalmopathy. The approximately 90 discovery patients were divided at random into training and test sets in a 7:3 ratio. Thyroid tissue and blood T-cell repertoires from six Graves' hyperthyroidism patients were also compared in the study. Once sampling was done, hyperthyroidism patients were given methimazole at a starting dose of 30 mg daily, whereas ophthalmopathy patients were given high-dose intravenous methylprednisolone. According to the paper, TCR Vbeta CDR3 sequencing was carried out on 135 peripheral blood samples, which came from 40 to 45 ophthalmopathy, under 85 hyperthyroidism and about 17 progressor patients. The study at large found these results: No statistical method was used to set the sample size in advance, and investigators knew the group allocation. A 13 V-J signature model separated ophthalmopathy from stable hyperthyroidism, with roughly 88% sensitivity and about 81% specificity in cross-validation and 80%/75% in testing. In validation, the model predicted progression to ophthalmopathy a median of approximately 6.3 months before onset, with approximately 70% sensitivity and about 72% specificity. Most expanded thyroid clonotypes (frequency above 0.001) were also detected in blood, a finding suggesting that blood repertoires may reflect thyroid immune responses.

The junction shows trimming of 2 bases on V and 6 bases on J, plus 14 bases between the germline ends. The CDR3 numbers 14 residues from cysteine through phenylalanine. Only the CDR3 region is kept as DNA, spanning 42 bases read in frame from base 1. Moderately to severely active disease, a Clinical Activity Score of at least 3, a NOSPECS grade of at least 4, and a duration under 3 months were present in ophthalmopathy patients. Any patient with an uncontrolled infection, another autoimmune disease, pregnancy or lactation was excluded. Diagnoses were established on the basis of clinical symptoms, serum thyroxine and TRAb, thyroid ultrasound, and orbital computed tomography. PBMCs were separated from roughly 10 ml of fresh peripheral blood using Ficoll-Paque density gradient centrifugation. Total RNA was extracted using Trizol reagent, and RNA quality was assessed on an Agilent 2100 Bioanalyzer.

The rearrangement joined TRBV12-3 or TRBV12-4 to TRBJ2-7, with an unclear D gene assignment. The clonotype originates from a young woman with Graves' ophthalmopathy. The source material was blood. In nucleotides, the sequence is TGTGCCAGCAGTTTACGCGCCAGCCCTCGCGAGCAGTACTTC. This encodes CASSLRASPREQYF.